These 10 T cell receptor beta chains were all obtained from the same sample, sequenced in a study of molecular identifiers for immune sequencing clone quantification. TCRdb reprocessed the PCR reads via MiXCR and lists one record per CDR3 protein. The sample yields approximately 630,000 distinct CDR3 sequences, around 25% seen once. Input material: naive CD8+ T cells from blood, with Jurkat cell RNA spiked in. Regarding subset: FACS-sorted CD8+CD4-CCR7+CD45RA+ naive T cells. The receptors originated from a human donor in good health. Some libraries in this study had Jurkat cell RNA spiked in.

In DNA form, the CDR3 reads TGTGCCAGCAGCGAGGAGGGGCAGCAGACAGATACGCAGTATTTT. Protein product: CASSEEGQQTDTQYF. The chain links TRBV9 to TRBJ2-3, with D perhaps TRBD2 (6 bases). Trimming removed 3 bases from V and 3 bases from J, with 14 bases in between. Germline V lookup: CDR1 SGDLS, CDR2 YYNGEE. The CDR3 totals 15 residues.

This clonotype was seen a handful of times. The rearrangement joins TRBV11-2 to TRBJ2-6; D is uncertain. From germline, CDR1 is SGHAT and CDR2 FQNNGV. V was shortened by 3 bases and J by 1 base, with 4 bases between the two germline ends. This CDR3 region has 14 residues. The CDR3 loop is CASSFESGANVLTF. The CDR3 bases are TGTGCCAGCAGCTTCGAGTCTGGGGCCAACGTCCTGACTTTC.

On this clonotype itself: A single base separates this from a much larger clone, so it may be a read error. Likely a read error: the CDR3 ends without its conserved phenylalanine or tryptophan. For the CDR3, the DNA is TGCAGCGGTGACTTAGGAGAAGCTTTCTCT. It encodes CSGDLGEAFS. The rearrangement joins TRBV29-1 to TRBJ1-1; D ambiguous. The ends were cut back, 7 bases at V and 8 bases at J, with 11 bases in the middle. In germline, CDR1 is SQVTM, CDR2 ANQGSEA. The CDR3 consists of 10 residues.

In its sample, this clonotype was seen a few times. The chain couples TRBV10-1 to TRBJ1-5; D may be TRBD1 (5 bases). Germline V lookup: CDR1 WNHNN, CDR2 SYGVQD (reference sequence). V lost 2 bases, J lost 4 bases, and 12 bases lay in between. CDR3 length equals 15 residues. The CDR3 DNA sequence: TGCGCCAGCAGTGAGACCGACAGTTATAATCAGCCCCAGCATTTT. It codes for CASSETDSYNQPQHF.

CDR3 sequence (DNA): TGTGCCAGTAGTACTGTCACCTCCGATACGCAGTATTTT. It encodes CASSTVTSDTQYF. The chain recombines TRBV19 with TRBJ2-3; unclear D gene. The germline gives CDR1 LNHDA, CDR2 SQIVND (reference sequence). V was trimmed by 4 bases and J by 6 bases, leaving 11 bases between them. The CDR3 is 13 amino acids.

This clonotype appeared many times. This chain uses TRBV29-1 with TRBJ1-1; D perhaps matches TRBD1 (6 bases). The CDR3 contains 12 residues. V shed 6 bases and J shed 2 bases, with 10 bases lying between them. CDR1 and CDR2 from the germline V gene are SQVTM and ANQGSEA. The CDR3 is CSVPTGNTEAFF. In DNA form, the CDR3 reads TGCAGCGTCCCGACAGGAAACACTGAAGCTTTCTTT.

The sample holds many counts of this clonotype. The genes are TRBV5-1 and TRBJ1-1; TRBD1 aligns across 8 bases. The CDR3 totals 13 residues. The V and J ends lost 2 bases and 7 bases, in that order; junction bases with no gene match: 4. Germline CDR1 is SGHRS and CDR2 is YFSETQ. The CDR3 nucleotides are TGCGCCAGCAGCTTTGAGACAGGGGATGAAGCTTTCTTT. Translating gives CASSFETGDEAFF.

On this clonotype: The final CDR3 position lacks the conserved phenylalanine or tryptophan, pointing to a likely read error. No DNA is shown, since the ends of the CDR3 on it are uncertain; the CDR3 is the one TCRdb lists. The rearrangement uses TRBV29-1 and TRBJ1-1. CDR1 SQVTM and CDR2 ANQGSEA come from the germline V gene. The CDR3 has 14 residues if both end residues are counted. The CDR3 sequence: CSVDGSLENTEALY.

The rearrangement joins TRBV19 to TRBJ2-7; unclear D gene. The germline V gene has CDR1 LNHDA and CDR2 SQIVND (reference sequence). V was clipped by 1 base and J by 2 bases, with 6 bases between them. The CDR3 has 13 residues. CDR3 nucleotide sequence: TGTGCCAGTAGTATAGCTCAGGCCTACGAGCAGTACTTC. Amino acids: CASSIAQAYEQYF.

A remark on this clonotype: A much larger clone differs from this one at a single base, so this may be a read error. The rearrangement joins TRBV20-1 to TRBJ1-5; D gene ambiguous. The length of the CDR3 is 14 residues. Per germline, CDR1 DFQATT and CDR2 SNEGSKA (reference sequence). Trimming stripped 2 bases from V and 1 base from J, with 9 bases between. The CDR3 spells CSARQTSSNQPQHF. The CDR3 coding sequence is TGCAGTGCTAGACAGACGTCGAGCAATCAGCCCCAGCATTTT.